This T cell receptor (beta chain) was sequenced during a study of identical twins. MiXCR was run by TCRdb on the 5' RACE reads, yielding one entry per CDR3 protein. The table lists around 370,000 distinct CDR3 sequences, 8.5% to 10% of them singletons, with more than 8% in the top ten. The sample comprised naive T cells sorted from blood. The clonotype was recovered from a woman aged 45-65 years in good health.

As DNA, the CDR3 is TGTGCCAGCAGTGAAAGGCAGAAAAACATTCAGTACTTC. Translation: CASSERQKNIQYF. The chain couples TRBV6-1 to TRBJ2-4; D not certain. Germline V gene data show CDR1 as MNHNS and CDR2 as SASEGT. V gave up 2 bases and J gave up 4 bases, with 6 bases separating them. The CDR3 runs to 13 residues.